Below, 21 T cell receptor beta chains from the same sample are listed, as sequenced in a study of T cell responses to AZD1222 COVID-19 vaccine (dated by TCRdb to 2020 to 2022). Library construction relied on the immunoSEQ multiplex PCR assay. TCRdb retrieved this table from immuneACCESS and kept in-frame rearrangements only. Not all clones are present; in checked studies, unresolved V genes account for under half, and no reason is known for the remainder. A total of about 110,000 clones appear in this sample, 92% of them only once. The ten largest clones capture over 7% of the sample. Interpreted using the paper, the time point label stands for: about 28 days (+/-7) after the second vaccine dose. Here the sequenced sample was peripheral blood, taken 28 days after the second AZD1222 dose. The receptors were sampled from an adult who received the AZD1222 COVID-19 vaccine.

This clone was recorded a few times. The chain carries TRBV25-1 and TRBJ2-1, with 7 nucleotides matching TRBD2. V shed 4 bases, J shed 7 bases, and the junction held 4 bases outside the gene matches. The CDR3 runs 13 residues. Per germline, CDR1 MGHDK and CDR2 SYGVNS. CDR3 sequence: CASSGTGGNEQFF. The CDR3 DNA reads as TGTGCCAGCAGTGGTACGGGAGGTAATGAGCAGTTCTTC.

The chain employs TRBV7-2 and TRBJ2-3; TRBD2 might be the D (6 bases). Germline-derived CDR1 and CDR2 are SGHTA and FQGNSA. The CDR3 loop spans 16 amino acids. V was trimmed by 5 bases and J by 2 bases, leaving 17 bases between them. The CDR3 coding sequence is TGTGCCAGCAGCCTGACTAGAAGAAAAGCCACAGATACGCAGTATTTT. This codes for CASSLTRRKATDTQYF. The entire variable domain, with the rest obtained from reference TRBV7-2 and TRBJ2-3, is as follows: GAGVSQSPSNKVTEKGKDVELRCDPISGHTALYWYRQSLGQGLEFLIYFQGNSAPDKSGLPSDRFSAERTGGSVSTLTIQRTQQEDSAVYLCASSLTRRKATDTQYFGPGTRLTVL.

The chain carries TRBV9 and TRBJ1-2, with D perhaps TRBD1 (5 bases). Germline lookup yields CDR1 SGDLS and CDR2 YYNGEE. The CDR3 has 14 residues. The germline V and J ends were trimmed by 2 bases and 1 base, with 9 bases remaining between them. CDR3 in DNA: TGTGCCAGCAGCGTGCAGGGTCTTAACTATGGCTACACCTTC. It yields the protein CASSVQGLNYGYTF.

V and J are TRBV10-3 and TRBJ2-1; 13 bases agree with TRBD2. This CDR3 is 14 amino acids long. CDR1 and CDR2 from the germline V gene are ENHRY and SYGVKD. V lost 7 bases, J lost 6 bases, and 3 bases stayed unmatched. The CDR3 DNA reads TGTGCCATCAAACTAGCGGGGGGGCTCAATGAGCAGTTCTTC. This encodes CAIKLAGGLNEQFF.

The CDR3 DNA is TGTGCCAGCAGCTTAGGGGCCGGGACGTCGTATGGCTACACCTTC. Its translation is CASSLGAGTSYGYTF. The rearrangement joins TRBV11-2 to TRBJ1-2; D perhaps matches TRBD1 (5 bases). CDR1 is SGHAT and CDR2 is FQNNGV in the germline V gene. CDR3 size: 15 residues. V was trimmed by 1 base and J by 5 bases, leaving 14 bases between them.

V gene TRBV24-1 combines with J gene TRBJ2-7; the match to TRBD2 covers 7 bases. This CDR3 has 16 residues. J was trimmed by 4 bases and V by 9 bases; bases with no gene match: 17. The germline V gene has CDR1 KGHDR and CDR2 SFDVKD. CDR3 sequence: CATGCTAGVADYEQYF. The CDR3 nucleotides read TGTGCCACCGGCTGTACGGCGGGGGTAGCCGATTACGAGCAGTACTTC.

The gene calls are TRBV4-1 and TRBJ1-5, with D possibly TRBD1 on 6 matching bases. The V and J ends lost 2 bases and 8 bases respectively, with 13 bases between them. This CDR3 spans 14 amino acids. CDR1 is MGHRA and CDR2 is YSYEKL in the germline V gene. The CDR3 region is CASSQKQGIEPQHF. Written as DNA, the CDR3 is TGCGCCAGCAGCCAAAAACAGGGAATCGAGCCCCAGCATTTT.

This clone was counted a few times. The chain is built from TRBV28 and TRBJ1-4, with D unclear. Germline CDR1 and CDR2: MDHEN and SYDVKM. V was clipped by 5 bases and J by 8 bases, with 15 bases between them. CDR3 length equals 14 residues. CDR3 in amino acids: CASSLGQAPEKLFF. The CDR3 DNA follows: TGTGCCAGCAGTCTTGGGCAGGCCCCGGAAAAACTGTTTTTT.

The genes are TRBV7-6 and TRBJ1-1; D unclear. This CDR3 is 13 amino acids long. Trimming shortened V by 6 bases and J by 1 base, and 9 bases separated the two germline ends. Germline loops: CDR1 SGHVS, CDR2 FNYEAQ. CDR3 residues: CASSYTSNTEAFF. In DNA form, the CDR3 reads TGTGCCAGCAGTTATACTTCGAACACTGAAGCTTTCTTT.

The chain carries TRBV10-1 and TRBJ2-3; TRBD1 agrees at 11 bases. The CDR3 sequence is 16 residues long. Germline V lookup: CDR1 WNHNN, CDR2 SYGVQD (reference sequence). V was pared by 3 bases and J by 4 bases, with 6 bases of the junction left unmatched. DNA for the CDR3: TGCGCCAGCAGTGATGTTGGGACAGGGGGTCCAGATACGCAGTATTTT. Translated, it gives CASSDVGTGGPDTQYF.

CDR3 DNA: TGTGCCAGCAGCTTAGCGGGAACCTATGGCTACACCTTC. Its translation is CASSLAGTYGYTF. J is TRBJ1-2 and V is TRBV7-9; D gene ambiguous. The CDR3 contains 13 residues. Germline-derived CDR1 and CDR2 are SEHNR and FQNEAQ (reference sequence). V lost 0 bases to trimming and J lost 4 bases, with 6 bases between them.

This clone has a handful of counts. The chain employs TRBV2 and TRBJ2-1; 11 nucleotides line up with TRBD2. V shed 7 bases and J 5 bases; nucleotides not matched to a gene: 7. The germline V gene has CDR1 SNHLY and CDR2 FYNNEI. This CDR3 is 15 amino acids long. This CDR3 is CASKYGTSGDNEQFF. DNA for the CDR3: TGTGCCAGCAAGTATGGGACTAGCGGAGACAATGAGCAGTTCTTC.

This sequence joins TRBV11-2 and TRBJ2-7, with 7 positions matching TRBD2. The V gene's germline CDR1 is SGHAT and CDR2 FQNNGV. J gave up 1 base and V 6 bases, and 6 bases lay outside the gene matches. The CDR3 contains 14 residues. Here the CDR3 reads CASRYRTSSYEQYF. CDR3 nucleotide sequence: TGTGCCAGCAGGTACAGGACTAGTTCCTACGAGCAGTACTTC.

This clone has just a few counts. The rearrangement links TRBV28 to TRBJ2-1, with TRBD1 identical over 8 bases. CDR1 is MDHEN and CDR2 is SYDVKM in the germline V gene. This CDR3 has 14 residues. V gave up 5 bases and J gave up 8 bases; unmatched junction bases: 8. CDR3 coding DNA: TGTGCCAGCAGTCTGAGGACAGGGTGGCATGAGCAGTTCTTC. The encoded protein is CASSLRTGWHEQFF.

The gene calls are TRBV28 and TRBJ1-2; TRBD1 aligns across 7 bases. The CDR3 spans 19 residues. CDR1 is MDHEN and CDR2 is SYDVKM in the germline V gene. J was trimmed by 0 bases and V by 6 bases; bases with no gene match: 19. The CDR3 region has the DNA TGTGCCAGCAGCCGCAGGGGGGGAGGGGCCGGTATCGCTAACTATGGCTACACCTTC. This sequence encodes CASSRRGGGAGIANYGYTF.

The genes are TRBV6-1 and TRBJ1-5; 10 bases are shared with TRBD1. After removal of 3 bases from V and 0 bases from J, the junction contained 5 bases not matched to a gene. Germline V gene sequence: CDR1 MNHNS, CDR2 SASEGT. This CDR3 contains 17 residues. The CDR3 DNA reads TGTGCCAGCAGTGACCGGGACAGGGGAGGTAGCAATCAGCCCCAGCATTTT. Protein sequence: CASSDRDRGGSNQPQHF.

The genes are TRBV6-6 and TRBJ1-6; 7 bases match TRBD1. Germline-derived CDR1 and CDR2 are MNHNY and SVGAGI (reference sequence). The CDR3 is 15 amino acids. With 5 bases clipped from V and 6 bases from J, the junction kept 7 bases outside the gene matches. The DNA of the CDR3 is TGTGCCAGCAGTATGATGGGACAGAGTAATTCACCCCTCCACTTT. Translation: CASSMMGQSNSPLHF.

The chain couples TRBV28 to TRBJ1-5; D is unclear. Deletions cut 2 bases from V and 6 bases from J, with 5 bases between. Germline CDR1 is MDHEN and CDR2 is SYDVKM. This CDR3 has 12 residues. DNA of the CDR3: TGTGCCAGCAGTTTACTAAGTCAGCCCCAGCATTTT. Translation gives CASSLLSQPQHF.

This clone occurred once. The J gene is TRBJ1-2, the V gene TRBV3-1 (or the pseudogene TRBV3-2), with 11 bases identical to TRBD1. Germline CDR1 LGHDT, CDR2 YNNKEL (reference sequence). The CDR3 runs 15 residues. Unmatched junction bases numbered 5, after V lost 4 bases and J lost 4 bases. The CDR3 sequence: CASSRRTGGSYGYTF. The CDR3 DNA is TGTGCCAGCAGCCGGAGGACAGGGGGCTCCTATGGCTACACCTTC.

J is TRBJ1-3 and V is TRBV30, with 9 nucleotides matching TRBD1. The V gene end was trimmed by 7 bases and the J gene end by 0 bases; junction bases not matched to a gene: 7. The CDR3 has 15 residues. Germline V CDR1 and CDR2: GTSNPN, SVGIG (reference sequence). Here the CDR3 DNA reads TGTGCCTCCTACAGGGGGCGAAACTCTGGAAACACCATATATTTT. Translation: CASYRGRNSGNTIYF.

The chain is built from TRBV7-6 and TRBJ2-1; D is perhaps TRBD2 (6 bases). Trimming took 4 bases from V and 4 from J, leaving 17 bases between them. Germline V gives CDR1 SGHVS, CDR2 FNYEAQ. This CDR3 contains 16 residues. The CDR3 spells CASSSLLSGGYNEQFF. Here the CDR3 DNA reads TGTGCCAGCAGCTCGCTCCTTAGCGGAGGGTACAATGAGCAGTTCTTC.